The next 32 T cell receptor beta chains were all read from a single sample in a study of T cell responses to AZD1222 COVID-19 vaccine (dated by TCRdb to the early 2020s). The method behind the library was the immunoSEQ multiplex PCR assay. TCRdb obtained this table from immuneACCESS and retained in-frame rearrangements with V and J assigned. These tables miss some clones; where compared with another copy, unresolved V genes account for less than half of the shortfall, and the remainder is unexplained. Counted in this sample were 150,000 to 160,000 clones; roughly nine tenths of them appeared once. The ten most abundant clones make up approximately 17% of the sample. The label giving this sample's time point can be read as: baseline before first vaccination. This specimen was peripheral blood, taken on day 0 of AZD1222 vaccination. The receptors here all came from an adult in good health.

The CDR3, as DNA: TGTGCCAGCAGCTTAGTCGCGCCAGATACGCAGTATTTT. This codes for CASSLVAPDTQYF. The V gene is TRBV7-2, the J gene TRBJ2-3; the D is unclear. The CDR3 runs 13 residues. The V end was cut by 1 base, the J end by 4 bases, with 6 bases between. CDR1 SGHTA and CDR2 FQGNSA come from the germline V gene. Full variable domain (outside the CDR3, taken from reference TRBV7-2 and TRBJ2-3): GAGVSQSPSNKVTEKGKDVELRCDPISGHTALYWYRQSLGQGLEFLIYFQGNSAPDKSGLPSDRFSAERTGGSVSTLTIQRTQQEDSAVYLCASSLVAPDTQYFGPGTRLTVL.

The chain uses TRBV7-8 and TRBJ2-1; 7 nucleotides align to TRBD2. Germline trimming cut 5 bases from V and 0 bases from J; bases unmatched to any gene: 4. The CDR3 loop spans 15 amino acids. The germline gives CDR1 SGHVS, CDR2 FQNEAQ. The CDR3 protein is CASSLGLDSYNEQFF. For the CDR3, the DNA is TGTGCCAGCAGCCTCGGACTAGACTCCTACAATGAGCAGTTCTTC.

CDR3: CASSQTGDGNTF. CDR3 coding DNA: TGTGCCAGCTCACAGACGGGGGATGGGAACACCTTC. V gene TRBV18 combines with J gene TRBJ1-2; possibly TRBD1 for D (5 bases). V was shortened by 4 bases and J by 12 bases, with 15 bases between the two germline ends. CDR1 and CDR2 (germline): KGHSH, LQKENI. This CDR3 comprises 12 residues. Combining the CDR3 with reference TRBV18 and TRBJ1-2 gives the whole variable domain NAGVMQNPRHLVRRRGQEARLRCSPMKGHSHVYWYRQLPEEGLKFMVYLQKENIIDESGMPKERFSAEFPKEGPSILRIQQVVRGDSAAYFCASSQTGDGNTFGSGTRLTVV.

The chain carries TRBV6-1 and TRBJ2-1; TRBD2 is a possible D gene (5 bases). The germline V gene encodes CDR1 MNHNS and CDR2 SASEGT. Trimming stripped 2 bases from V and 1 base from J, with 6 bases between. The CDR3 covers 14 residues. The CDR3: CASSERGSYNEQFF. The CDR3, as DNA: TGTGCCAGCAGTGAACGGGGATCCTACAATGAGCAGTTCTTC.

CDR3 coding DNA: TGTGCCTACGAAAAGCGTAGGATGAACACTGAAGCTTTCTTT. This encodes CAYEKRRMNTEAFF. The chain employs TRBV3-1 (or the pseudogene TRBV3-2) and TRBJ1-1; D unresolved. CDR3 size: 14 residues. Germline V gives CDR1 LGHDT, CDR2 YNNKEL (reference sequence). V was pared by 11 bases and J by 0 bases, with 16 bases between.

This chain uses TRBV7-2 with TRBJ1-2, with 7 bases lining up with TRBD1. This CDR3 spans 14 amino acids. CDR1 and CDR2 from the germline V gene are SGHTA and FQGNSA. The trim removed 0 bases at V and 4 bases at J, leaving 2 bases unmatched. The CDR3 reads CASSLAGTVYGYTF. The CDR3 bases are TGTGCCAGCAGCTTAGCGGGGACAGTCTATGGCTACACCTTC.

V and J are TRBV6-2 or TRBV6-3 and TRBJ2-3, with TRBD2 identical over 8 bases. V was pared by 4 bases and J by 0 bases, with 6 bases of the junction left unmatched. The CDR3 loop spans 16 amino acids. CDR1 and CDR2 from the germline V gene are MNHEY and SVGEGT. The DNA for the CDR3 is TGTGCCAGCAGTTCCCCGGGACTAGTCAGCACAGATACGCAGTATTTT. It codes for CASSSPGLVSTDTQYF.

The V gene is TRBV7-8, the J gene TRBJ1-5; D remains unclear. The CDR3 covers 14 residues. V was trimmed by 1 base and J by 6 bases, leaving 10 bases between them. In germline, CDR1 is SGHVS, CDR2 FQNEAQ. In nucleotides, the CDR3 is TGTGCCAGCAGCTTAGGGGGAGGTGGTCAGCCCCAGCATTTT. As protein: CASSLGGGGQPQHF.

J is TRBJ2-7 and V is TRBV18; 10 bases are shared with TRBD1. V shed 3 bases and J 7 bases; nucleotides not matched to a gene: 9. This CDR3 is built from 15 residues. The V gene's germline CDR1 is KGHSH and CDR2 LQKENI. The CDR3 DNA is TGTGCCAGCTCACCGCCCGGGACAGGGGTGGGGGAGCAGTACTTC. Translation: CASSPPGTGVGEQYF.

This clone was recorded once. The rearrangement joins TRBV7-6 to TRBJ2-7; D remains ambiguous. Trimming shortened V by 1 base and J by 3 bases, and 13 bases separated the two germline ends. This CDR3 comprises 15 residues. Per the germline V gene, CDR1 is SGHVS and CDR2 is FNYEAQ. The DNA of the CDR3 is TGTGCCAGCAGCTTAGGGGTAAACATGGGCTACGAGCAGTACTTC. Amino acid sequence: CASSLGVNMGYEQYF.

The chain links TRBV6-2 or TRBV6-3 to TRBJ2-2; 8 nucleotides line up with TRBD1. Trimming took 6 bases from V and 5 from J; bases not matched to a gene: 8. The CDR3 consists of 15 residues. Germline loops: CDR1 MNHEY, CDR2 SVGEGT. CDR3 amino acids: CASSRGQGMTGELFF. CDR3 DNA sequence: TGTGCCAGCAGCCGTGGACAGGGTATGACCGGGGAGCTGTTTTTT.

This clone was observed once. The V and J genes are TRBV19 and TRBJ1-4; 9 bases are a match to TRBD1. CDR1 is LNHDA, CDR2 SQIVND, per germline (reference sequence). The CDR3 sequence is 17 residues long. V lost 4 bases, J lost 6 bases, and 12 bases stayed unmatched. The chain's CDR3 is CASSRQGQGMRDEKLFF. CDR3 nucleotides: TGTGCCAGTAGTAGACAGGGACAGGGAATGAGGGATGAAAAACTGTTTTTT.

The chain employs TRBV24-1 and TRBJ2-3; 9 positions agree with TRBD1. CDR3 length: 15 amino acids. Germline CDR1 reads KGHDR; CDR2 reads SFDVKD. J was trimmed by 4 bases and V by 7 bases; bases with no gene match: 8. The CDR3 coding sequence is TGTGCCACCAGCCCAAGGACAGGGGTGGCAGATACGCAGTATTTT. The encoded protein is CATSPRTGVADTQYF.

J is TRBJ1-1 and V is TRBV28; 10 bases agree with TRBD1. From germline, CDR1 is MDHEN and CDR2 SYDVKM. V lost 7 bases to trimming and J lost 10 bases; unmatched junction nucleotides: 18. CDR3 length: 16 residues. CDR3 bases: TGTGCCAGCACCTCTTCGTCGACAGGGGGCGTGAAGGGAGCTTTCTTT. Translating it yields CASTSSSTGGVKGAFF.

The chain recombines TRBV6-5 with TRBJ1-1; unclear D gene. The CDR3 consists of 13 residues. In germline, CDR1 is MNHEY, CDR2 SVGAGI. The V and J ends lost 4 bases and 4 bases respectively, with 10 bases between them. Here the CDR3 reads CASSFGEGTEAFF. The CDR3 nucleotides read TGTGCCAGCAGTTTCGGCGAGGGCACTGAAGCTTTCTTT.

CDR3 region: CASRPEQGTGETQYF. For the CDR3, the DNA is TGTGCCAGCAGGCCAGAACAGGGGACGGGGGAGACCCAGTACTTC. The chain combines TRBV7-9 with TRBJ2-5; 7 positions agree with TRBD1. The CDR3 is 15 amino acids. J lost 5 bases, V lost 6 bases, and 12 bases had no gene match. In germline, CDR1 is SEHNR, CDR2 FQNEAQ (reference sequence).

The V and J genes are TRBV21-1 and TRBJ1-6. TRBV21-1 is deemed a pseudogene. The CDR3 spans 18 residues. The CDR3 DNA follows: TGTGCCAGCAGCAAACCGCCGGGACCCCTGAGGGGTAATTCACCCCTCCACTTT. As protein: CASSKPPGPLRGNSPLHF.

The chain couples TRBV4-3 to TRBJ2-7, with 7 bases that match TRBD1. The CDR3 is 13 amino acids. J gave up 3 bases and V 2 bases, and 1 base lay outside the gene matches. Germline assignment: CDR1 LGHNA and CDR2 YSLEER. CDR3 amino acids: CASSQRTGYEQYF. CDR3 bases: TGCGCCAGCAGCCAACGGACAGGCTACGAGCAGTACTTC.

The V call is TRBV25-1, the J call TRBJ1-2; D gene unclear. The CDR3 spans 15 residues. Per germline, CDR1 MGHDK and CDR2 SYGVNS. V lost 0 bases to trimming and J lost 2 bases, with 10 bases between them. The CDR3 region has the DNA TGTGCCAGCAGTGAATATATCGGCAGCAACTATGGCTACACCTTC. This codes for CASSEYIGSNYGYTF.

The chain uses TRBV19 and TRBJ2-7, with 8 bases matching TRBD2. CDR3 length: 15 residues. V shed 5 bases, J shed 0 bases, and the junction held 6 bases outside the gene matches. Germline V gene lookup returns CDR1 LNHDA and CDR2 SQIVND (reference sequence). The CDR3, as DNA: TGTGCCAGTAGTCCAGCTAGCGGGCCCTCCTACGAGCAGTACTTC. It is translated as CASSPASGPSYEQYF. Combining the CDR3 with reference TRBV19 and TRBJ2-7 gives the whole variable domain DGGITQSPKYLFRKEGQNVTLSCEQNLNHDAMYWYRQDPGQGLRLIYYSQIVNDFQKGDIAEGYSVSREKKESFPLTVTSAQKNPTAFYLCASSPASGPSYEQYFGPGTRLTVT.

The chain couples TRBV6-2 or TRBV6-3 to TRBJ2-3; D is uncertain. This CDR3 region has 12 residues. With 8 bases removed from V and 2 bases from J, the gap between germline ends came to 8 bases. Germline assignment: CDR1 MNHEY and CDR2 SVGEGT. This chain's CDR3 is CASGPFTDTQYF. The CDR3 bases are TGTGCCAGCGGCCCCTTCACAGATACGCAGTATTTT.

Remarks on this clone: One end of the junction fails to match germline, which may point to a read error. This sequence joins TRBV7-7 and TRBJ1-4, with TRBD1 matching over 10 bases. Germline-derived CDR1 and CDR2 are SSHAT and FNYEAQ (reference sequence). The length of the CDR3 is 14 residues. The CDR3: CASSPGQGGEKLFF. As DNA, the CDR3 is TGTGCTAGCAGCCCAGGACAGGGGGGTGAAAAACTGTTTTTT.

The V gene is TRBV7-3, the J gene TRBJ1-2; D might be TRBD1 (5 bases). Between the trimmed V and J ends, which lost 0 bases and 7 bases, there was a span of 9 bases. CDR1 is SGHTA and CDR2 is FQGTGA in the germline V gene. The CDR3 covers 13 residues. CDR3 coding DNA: TGTGCCAGCAGCTTAACAGGGGAGGGTGGCTACACCTTC. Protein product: CASSLTGEGGYTF.

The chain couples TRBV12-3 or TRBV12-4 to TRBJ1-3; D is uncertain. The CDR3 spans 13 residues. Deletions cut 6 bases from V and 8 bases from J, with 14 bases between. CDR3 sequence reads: CASSVVGGDTIYF. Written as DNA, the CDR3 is TGTGCCAGCAGCGTCGTGGGTGGGGACACCATATATTTT.

The CDR3 loop is CASSSDRNQPQHF. As DNA, the CDR3 is TGCGCCAGCAGCTCGGACAGGAATCAGCCCCAGCATTTT. The gene calls are TRBV5-1 and TRBJ1-5; 7 bases are shared with TRBD1. The germline V gene encodes CDR1 SGHRS and CDR2 YFSETQ. The CDR3 is 13 residues long. Germline trimming cut 3 bases from V and 4 bases from J; bases unmatched to any gene: 1.

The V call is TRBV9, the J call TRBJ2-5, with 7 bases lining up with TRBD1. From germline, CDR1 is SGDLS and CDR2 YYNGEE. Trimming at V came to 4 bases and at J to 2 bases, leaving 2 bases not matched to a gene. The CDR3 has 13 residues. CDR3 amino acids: CASSSGQQETQYF. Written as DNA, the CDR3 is TGTGCCAGCAGCTCGGGACAGCAAGAGACCCAGTACTTC.

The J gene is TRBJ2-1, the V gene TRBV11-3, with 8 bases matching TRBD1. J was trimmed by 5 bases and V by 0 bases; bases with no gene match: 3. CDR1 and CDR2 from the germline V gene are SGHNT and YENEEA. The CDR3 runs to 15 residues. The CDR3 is CASSLDRGLDNEQFF. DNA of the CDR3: TGTGCCAGCAGCTTAGACAGGGGGCTAGACAATGAGCAGTTCTTC.

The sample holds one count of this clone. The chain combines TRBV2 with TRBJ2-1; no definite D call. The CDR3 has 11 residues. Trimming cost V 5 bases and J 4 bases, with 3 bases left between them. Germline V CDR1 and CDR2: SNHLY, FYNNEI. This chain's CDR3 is CASSPYNEQFF. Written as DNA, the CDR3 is TGTGCCAGCAGTCCGTACAATGAGCAGTTCTTC.

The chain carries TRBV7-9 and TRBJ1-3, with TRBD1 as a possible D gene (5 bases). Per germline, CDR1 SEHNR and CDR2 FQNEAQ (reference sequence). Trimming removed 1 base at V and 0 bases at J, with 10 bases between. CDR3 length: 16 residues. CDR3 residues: CASSLVARVSGNTIYF. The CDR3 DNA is TGTGCCAGCAGCTTAGTCGCCAGGGTCTCTGGAAACACCATATATTTT. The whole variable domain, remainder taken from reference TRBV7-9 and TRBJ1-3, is DTGVSQNPRHKITKRGQNVTFRCDPISEHNRLYWYRQTLGQGPEFLTYFQNEAQLEKSRLLSDRFSAERPKGSFSTLEIQRTEQGDSAMYLCASSLVARVSGNTIYFGEGSWLTVV.

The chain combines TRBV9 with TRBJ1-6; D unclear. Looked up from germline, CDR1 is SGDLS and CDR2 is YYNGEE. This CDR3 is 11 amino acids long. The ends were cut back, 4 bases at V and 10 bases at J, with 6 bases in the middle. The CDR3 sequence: CASSLRSPLHF. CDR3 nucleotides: TGTGCCAGCAGCCTACGCTCACCCCTCCACTTT. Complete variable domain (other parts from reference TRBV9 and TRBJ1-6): DSGVTQTPKHLITATGQRVTLRCSPRSGDLSVYWYQQSLDQGLQFLIQYYNGEERAKGNILERFSAQQFPDLHSELNLSSLELGDSALYFCASSLRSPLHFGNGTRLTVT.

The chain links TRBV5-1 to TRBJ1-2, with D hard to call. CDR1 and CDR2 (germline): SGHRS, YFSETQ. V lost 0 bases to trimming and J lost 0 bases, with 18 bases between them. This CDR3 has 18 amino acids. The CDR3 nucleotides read TGCGCCAGCAGCTTGGAAGGACGCGCTTCGGCCTCTAACTATGGCTACACCTTC. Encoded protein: CASSLEGRASASNYGYTF.

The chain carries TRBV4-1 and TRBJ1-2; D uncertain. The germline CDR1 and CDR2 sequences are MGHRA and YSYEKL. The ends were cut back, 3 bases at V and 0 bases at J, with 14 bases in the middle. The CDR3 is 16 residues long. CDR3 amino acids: CASSQQMEFSNYGYTF. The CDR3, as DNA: TGCGCCAGCAGCCAGCAAATGGAGTTTTCTAACTATGGCTACACCTTC.